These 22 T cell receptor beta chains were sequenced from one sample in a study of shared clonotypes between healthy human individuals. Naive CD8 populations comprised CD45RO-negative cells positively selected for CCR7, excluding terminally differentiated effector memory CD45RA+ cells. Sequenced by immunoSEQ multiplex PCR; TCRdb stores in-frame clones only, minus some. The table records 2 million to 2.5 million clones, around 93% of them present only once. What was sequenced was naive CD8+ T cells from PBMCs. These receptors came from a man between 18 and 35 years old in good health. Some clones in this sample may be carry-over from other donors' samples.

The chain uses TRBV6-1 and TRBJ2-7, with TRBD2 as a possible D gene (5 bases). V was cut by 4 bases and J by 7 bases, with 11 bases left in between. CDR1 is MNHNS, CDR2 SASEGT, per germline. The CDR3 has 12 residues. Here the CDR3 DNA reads TGTGCCAGCAGTGCCCGTGGCGGGGAGCAGTACTTC. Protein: CASSARGGEQYF.

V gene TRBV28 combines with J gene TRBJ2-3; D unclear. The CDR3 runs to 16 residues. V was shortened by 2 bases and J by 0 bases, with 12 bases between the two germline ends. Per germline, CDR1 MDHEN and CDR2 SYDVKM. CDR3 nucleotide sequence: TGTGCCAGCAGTTTAGGGCCCGCCCGAAGCACAGATACGCAGTATTTT. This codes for CASSLGPARSTDTQYF.

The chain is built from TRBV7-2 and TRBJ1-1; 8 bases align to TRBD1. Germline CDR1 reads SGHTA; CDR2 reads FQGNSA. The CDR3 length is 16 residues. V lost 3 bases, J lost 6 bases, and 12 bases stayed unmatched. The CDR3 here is CASSFPRGQARAEAFF. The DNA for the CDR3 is TGTGCCAGCAGCTTCCCCAGGGGGCAGGCTAGGGCTGAAGCTTTCTTT.

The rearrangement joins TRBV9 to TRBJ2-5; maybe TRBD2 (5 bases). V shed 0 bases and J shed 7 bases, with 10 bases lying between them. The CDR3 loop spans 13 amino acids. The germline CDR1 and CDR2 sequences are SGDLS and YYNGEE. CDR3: CASSVGFAGTQYF. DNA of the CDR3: TGTGCCAGCAGCGTAGGGTTTGCGGGGACCCAGTACTTC.

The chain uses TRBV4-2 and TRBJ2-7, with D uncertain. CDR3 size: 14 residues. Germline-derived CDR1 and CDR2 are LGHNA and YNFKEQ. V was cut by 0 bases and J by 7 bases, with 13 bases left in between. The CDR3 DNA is TGTGCCAGCAGCCAAGATGAGTATGGTGTGGAGCAGTACTTC. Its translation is CASSQDEYGVEQYF.

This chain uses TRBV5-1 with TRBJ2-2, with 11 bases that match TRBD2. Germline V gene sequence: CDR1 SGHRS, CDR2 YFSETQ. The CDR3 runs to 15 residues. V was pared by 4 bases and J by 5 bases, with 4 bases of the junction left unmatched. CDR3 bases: TGCGCCAGCAGCCTCCGGACTAGCGGGACCGGGGAGCTGTTTTTT. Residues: CASSLRTSGTGELFF.

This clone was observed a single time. The CDR3 reads CASSLGTADTDTQYF. The CDR3, as DNA: TGTGCCAGCAGCTTGGGGACAGCCGACACAGATACGCAGTATTTT. The chain combines TRBV11-2 with TRBJ2-3; TRBD1 matches 7 bases. Germline values: CDR1 SGHAT, CDR2 FQNNGV. This CDR3 has 15 amino acids. V lost 3 bases to trimming and J lost 2 bases; unmatched junction nucleotides: 5.

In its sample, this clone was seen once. CDR3 amino acids: CASTDPGWGNGYTF. DNA for the CDR3: TGTGCCAGCACCGACCCTGGATGGGGAAATGGCTACACCTTC. The chain combines TRBV6-5 with TRBJ1-2; no definite D call. Germline values: CDR1 MNHEY, CDR2 SVGAGI. The CDR3 spans 14 residues. With 7 bases removed from V and 6 bases from J, the gap between germline ends came to 18 bases.

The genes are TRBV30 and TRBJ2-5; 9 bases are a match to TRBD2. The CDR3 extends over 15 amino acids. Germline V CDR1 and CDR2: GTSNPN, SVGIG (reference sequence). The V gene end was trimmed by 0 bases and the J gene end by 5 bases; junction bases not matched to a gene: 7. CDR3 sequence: CAWSVSSGMMETQYF. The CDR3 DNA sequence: TGTGCCTGGAGTGTATCTAGCGGGATGATGGAGACCCAGTACTTC.

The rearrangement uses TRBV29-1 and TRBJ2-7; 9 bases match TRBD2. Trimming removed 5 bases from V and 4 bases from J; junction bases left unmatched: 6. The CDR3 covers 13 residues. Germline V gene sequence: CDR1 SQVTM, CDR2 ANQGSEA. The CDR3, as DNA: TGCAGCGTTTTGCTAGCGGGGATTTACGAGCAGTACTTC. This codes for CSVLLAGIYEQYF.

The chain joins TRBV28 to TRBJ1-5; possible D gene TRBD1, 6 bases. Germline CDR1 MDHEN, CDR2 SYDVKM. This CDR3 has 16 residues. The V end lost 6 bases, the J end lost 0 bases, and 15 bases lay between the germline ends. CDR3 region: CASSSDRFNSNQPQHF. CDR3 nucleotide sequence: TGTGCCAGCAGCTCCGACAGGTTCAATAGCAATCAGCCCCAGCATTTT. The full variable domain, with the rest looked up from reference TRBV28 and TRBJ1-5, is DVKVTQSSRYLVKRTGEKVFLECVQDMDHENMFWYRQDPGLGLRLIYFSYDVKMKEKGDIPEGYSVSREKKERFSLILESASTNQTSMYLCASSSDRFNSNQPQHFGDGTRLSIL.

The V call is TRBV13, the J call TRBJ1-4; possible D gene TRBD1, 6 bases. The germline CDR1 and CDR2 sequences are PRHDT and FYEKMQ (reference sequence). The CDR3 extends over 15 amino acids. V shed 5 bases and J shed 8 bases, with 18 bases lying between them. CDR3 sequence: CASSTRDMENEKLFF. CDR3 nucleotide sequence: TGTGCCAGCAGCACCCGGGACATGGAGAACGAAAAACTGTTTTTT.

The CDR3 sequence: CASSLGIQISYEQYF. The CDR3, as DNA: TGTGCCAGCAGCTTAGGTATCCAAATCTCCTACGAGCAGTACTTC. This chain links TRBV7-8 with TRBJ2-7; no clear D gene. Trimming cost V 1 base and J 0 bases, with 10 bases left between them. The CDR3 covers 15 residues. Germline V CDR1 and CDR2: SGHVS, FQNEAQ. Supplemented by reference TRBV7-8 and TRBJ2-7, the full variable domain reads GAGVSQSPRYKVAKRGQDVALRCDPISGHVSLFWYQQALGQGPEFLTYFQNEAQLDKSGLPSDRFFAERPEGSVSTLKIQRTQQEDSAVYLCASSLGIQISYEQYFGPGTRLTVT.

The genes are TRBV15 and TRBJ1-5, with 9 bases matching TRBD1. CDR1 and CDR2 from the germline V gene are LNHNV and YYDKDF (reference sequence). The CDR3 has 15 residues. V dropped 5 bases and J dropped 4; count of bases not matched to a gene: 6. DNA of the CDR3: TGTGCCACCAGCGCACAGGGGGCTGGAAATCAGCCCCAGCATTTT. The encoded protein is CATSAQGAGNQPQHF.

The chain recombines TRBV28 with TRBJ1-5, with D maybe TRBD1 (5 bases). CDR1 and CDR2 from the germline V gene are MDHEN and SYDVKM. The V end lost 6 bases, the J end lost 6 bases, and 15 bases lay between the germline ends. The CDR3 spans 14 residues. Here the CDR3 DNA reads TGTGCCAGCAGATGGGTCTTGGGGGTTCAGCCCCAGCATTTT. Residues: CASRWVLGVQPQHF.

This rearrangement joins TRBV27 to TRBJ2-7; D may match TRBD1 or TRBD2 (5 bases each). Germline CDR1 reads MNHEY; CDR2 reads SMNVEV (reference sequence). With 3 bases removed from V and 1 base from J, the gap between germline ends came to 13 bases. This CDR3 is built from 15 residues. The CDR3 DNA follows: TGTGCCAGCAGTTTTCTGGGGGTTGGGTCCTACGAGCAGTACTTC. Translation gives CASSFLGVGSYEQYF.

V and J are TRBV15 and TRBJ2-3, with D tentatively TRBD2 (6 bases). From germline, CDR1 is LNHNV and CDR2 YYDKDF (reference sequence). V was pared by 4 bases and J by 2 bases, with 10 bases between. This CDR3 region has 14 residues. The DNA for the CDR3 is TGTGCCACCAGCAAGGAGGGATTCACAGATACGCAGTATTTT. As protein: CATSKEGFTDTQYF.

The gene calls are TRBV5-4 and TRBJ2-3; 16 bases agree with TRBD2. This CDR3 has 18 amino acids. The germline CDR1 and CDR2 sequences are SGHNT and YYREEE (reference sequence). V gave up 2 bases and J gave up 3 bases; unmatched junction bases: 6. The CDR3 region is CASSLGTSGRARTDTQYF. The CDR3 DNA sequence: TGTGCCAGCAGCTTAGGGACTAGCGGGAGGGCCCGAACAGATACGCAGTATTTT. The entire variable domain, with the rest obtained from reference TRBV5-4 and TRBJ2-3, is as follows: ETGVTQSPTHLIKTRGQQVTLRCSSQSGHNTVSWYQQALGQGPQFIFQYYREEENGRGNFPPRFSGLQFPNYSSELNVNALELDDSALYLCASSLGTSGRARTDTQYFGPGTRLTVL.

For the CDR3, the DNA is TGTGCCAGCAGTGAATTAGGACAGGCAGGTAACGAGCAGTACTTC. As protein: CASSELGQAGNEQYF. The gene calls are TRBV25-1 and TRBJ2-7; 7 nucleotides match TRBD1. CDR1 and CDR2 (germline): MGHDK, SYGVNS. After removal of 1 base from V and 5 bases from J, the junction contained 8 bases not matched to a gene. The CDR3 consists of 15 residues.

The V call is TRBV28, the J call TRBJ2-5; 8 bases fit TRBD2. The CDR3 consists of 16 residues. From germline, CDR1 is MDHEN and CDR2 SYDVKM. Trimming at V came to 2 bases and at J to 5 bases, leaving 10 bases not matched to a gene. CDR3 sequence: CASSLRALGLAETQYF. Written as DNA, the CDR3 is TGTGCCAGCAGTTTAAGGGCTCTTGGACTAGCCGAGACCCAGTACTTC.

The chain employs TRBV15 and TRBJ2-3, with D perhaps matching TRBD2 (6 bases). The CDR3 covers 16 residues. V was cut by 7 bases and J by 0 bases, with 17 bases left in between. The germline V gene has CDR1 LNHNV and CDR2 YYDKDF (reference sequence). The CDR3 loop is CATTSEGGPSTDTQYF. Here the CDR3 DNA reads TGTGCCACCACCTCGGAAGGAGGGCCAAGCACAGATACGCAGTATTTT.

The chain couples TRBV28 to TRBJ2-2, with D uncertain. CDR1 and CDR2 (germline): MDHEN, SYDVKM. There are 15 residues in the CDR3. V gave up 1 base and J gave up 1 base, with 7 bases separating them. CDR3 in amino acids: CASSLFMVNTGELFF. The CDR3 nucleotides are TGTGCCAGCAGTTTATTTATGGTGAACACCGGGGAGCTGTTTTTT.